This T cell receptor (beta chain) was captured in a study of T cells in Graves' hyperthyroidism and ophthalmopathy. The TCR beta CDR3 regions underwent amplification using RNA transcripts as the source. TCR CDR3 regions were first amplified by RT-PCR with HTBI primers. TCRdb re-derived calls from the multiplex PCR reads in MiXCR, one entry per CDR3 protein. The sample holds around 700,000 distinct CDR3 sequences, around 19% seen once. Study-level results: Expanded thyroid clonotypes (above 0.001) were mostly also found in blood. Before onset, ophthalmopathy was predicted by the model a median roughly 6.4 months earlier.

Trimming removed 5 bases from V and 4 bases from J, with 8 bases in between. Germline V gene lookup returns CDR1 MNHGY and CDR2 SVAAGI. CDR3 length equals 12 residues. Details on this clonotype: As yet, its antigen is unknown.

The sample was blood. The clonotype comes from a woman aged 50 to 60 with Graves' hyperthyroidism that later progressed to Graves' ophthalmopathy. The gene calls are TRBV6-9 and TRBJ1-2; D gene unclear. CDR3 sequence reads: CASSVLIYGYTF. The CDR3 region has the DNA TGTGCCAGCAGTGTATTGATCTATGGCTACACCTTC.